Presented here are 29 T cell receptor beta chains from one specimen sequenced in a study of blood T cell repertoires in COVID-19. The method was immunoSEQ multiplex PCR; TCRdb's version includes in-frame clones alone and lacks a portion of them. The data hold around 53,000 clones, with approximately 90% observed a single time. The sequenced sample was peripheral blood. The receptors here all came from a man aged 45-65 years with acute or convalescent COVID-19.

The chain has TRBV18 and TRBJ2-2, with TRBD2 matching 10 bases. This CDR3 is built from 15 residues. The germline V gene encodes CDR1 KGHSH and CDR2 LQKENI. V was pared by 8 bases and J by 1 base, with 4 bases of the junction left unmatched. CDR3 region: CASRTSGVNTGELFF. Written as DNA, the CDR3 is TGTGCCAGCCGAACTAGCGGGGTGAACACCGGGGAGCTGTTTTTT.

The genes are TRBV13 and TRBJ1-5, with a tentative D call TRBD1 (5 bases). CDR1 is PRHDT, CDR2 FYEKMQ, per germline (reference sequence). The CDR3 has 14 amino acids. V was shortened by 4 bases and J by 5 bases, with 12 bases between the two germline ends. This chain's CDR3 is CASSSGGGDQPQHF. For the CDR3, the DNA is TGTGCCAGCAGCTCGGGGGGAGGGGATCAGCCCCAGCATTTT.

The CDR3 bases are TGTGCCAGCTCACCACAATACAACCCTAACTATGGCTACACCTTC. It yields the protein CASSPQYNPNYGYTF. The chain carries TRBV18 and TRBJ1-2; no definite D call. The CDR3 runs to 15 residues. Deletions cut 1 base from V and 0 bases from J, with 9 bases between. The V gene's germline CDR1 is KGHSH and CDR2 LQKENI.

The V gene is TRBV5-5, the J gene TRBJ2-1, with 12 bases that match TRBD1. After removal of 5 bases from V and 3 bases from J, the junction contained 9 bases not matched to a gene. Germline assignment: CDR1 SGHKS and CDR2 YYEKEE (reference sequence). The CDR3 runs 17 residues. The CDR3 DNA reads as TGTGCCAGCAGTTGGGACAGGGGGCAACAGAACTACAATGAGCAGTTCTTC. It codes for CASSWDRGQQNYNEQFF.

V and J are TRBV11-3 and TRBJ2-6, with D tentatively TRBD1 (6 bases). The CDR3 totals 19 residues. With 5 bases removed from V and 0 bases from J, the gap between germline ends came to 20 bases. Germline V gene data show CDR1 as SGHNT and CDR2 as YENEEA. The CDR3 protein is CASSRRARDTISGANVLTF. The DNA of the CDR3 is TGTGCCAGCAGCCGCAGAGCCCGGGACACAATCTCTGGGGCCAACGTCCTGACTTTC.

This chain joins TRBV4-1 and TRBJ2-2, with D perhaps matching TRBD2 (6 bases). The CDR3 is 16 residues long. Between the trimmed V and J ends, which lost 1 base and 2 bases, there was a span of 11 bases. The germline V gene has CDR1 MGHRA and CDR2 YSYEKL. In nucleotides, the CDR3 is TGCGCCAGCAGCCAAGCGACTAGGGGAAACACCGGGGAGCTGTTTTTT. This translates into CASSQATRGNTGELFF.

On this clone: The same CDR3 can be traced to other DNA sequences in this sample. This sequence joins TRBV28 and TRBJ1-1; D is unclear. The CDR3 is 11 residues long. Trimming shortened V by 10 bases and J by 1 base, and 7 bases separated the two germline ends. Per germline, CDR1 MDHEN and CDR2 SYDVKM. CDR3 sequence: CATTGNTEAFF. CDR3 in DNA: TGTGCCACGACGGGGAACACTGAAGCTTTCTTT.

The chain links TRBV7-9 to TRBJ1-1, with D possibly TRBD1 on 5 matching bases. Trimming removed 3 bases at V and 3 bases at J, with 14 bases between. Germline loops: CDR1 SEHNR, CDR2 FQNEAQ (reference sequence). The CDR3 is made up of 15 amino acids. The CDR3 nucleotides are TGTGCCAGCAGCTTCGGGGGTTGGGGGGACACTGAAGCTTTCTTT. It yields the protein CASSFGGWGDTEAFF.

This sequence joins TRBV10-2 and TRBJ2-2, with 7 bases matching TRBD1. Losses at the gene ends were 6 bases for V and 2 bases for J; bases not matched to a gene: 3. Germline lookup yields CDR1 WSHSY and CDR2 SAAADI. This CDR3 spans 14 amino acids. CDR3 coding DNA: TGCGCCAGCAGACAGGGGCATAACACCGGGGAGCTGTTTTTT. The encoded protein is CASRQGHNTGELFF.

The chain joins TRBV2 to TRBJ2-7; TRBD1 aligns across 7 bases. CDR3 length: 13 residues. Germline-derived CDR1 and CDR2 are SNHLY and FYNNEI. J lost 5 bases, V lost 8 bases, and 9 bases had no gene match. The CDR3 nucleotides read TGTGCCAGCGTGAGACAGGGTTCCCACGAGCAGTACTTC. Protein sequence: CASVRQGSHEQYF.

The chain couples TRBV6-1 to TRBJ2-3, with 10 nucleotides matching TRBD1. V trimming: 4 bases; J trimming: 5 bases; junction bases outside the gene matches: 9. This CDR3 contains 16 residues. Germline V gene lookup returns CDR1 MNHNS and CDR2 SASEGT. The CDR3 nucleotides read TGTGCCAGCAGTGGCTTACCGGGACAGGGGTTAGATACGCAGTATTTT. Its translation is CASSGLPGQGLDTQYF.

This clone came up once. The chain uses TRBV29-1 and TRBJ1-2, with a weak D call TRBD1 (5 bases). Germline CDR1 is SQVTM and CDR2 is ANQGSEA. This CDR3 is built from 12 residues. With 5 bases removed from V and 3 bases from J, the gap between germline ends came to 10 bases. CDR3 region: CSVQGRDYGYTF. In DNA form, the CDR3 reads TGCAGCGTTCAGGGCAGGGACTATGGCTACACCTTC.

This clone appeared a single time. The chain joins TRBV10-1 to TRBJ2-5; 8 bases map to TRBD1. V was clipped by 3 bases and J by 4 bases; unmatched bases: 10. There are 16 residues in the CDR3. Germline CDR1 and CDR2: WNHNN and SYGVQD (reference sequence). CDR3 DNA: TGCGCCAGCAGTGATCCGCGTACGACAGGGGTAGAGACCCAGTACTTC. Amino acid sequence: CASSDPRTTGVETQYF.

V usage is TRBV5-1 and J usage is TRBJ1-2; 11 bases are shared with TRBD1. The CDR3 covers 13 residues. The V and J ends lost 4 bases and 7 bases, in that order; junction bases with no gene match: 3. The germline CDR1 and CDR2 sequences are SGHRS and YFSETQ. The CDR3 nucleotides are TGCGCCAGCAGCCCCGGGACAGGGGGTGGCTACACCTTC. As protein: CASSPGTGGGYTF.

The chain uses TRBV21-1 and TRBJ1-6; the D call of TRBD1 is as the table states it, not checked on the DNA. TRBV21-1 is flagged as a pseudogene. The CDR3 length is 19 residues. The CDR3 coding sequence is TGTGCCAGCAGCAACCTTGATTACAGGGGAAGCTCCTATAATTCACCCCTCCACTTT. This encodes CASSNLDYRGSSYNSPLHF.

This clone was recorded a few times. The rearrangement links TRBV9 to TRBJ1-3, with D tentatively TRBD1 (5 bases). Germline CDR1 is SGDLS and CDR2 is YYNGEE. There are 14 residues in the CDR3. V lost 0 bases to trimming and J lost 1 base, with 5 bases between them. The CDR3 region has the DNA TGTGCCAGCAGCGTAGGACAGTCTGGAAACACCATATATTTT. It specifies CASSVGQSGNTIYF.

CDR3 sequence: CASSAGLAGGNEQFF. As DNA, the CDR3 is TGTGCCAGCAGCGCGGGACTAGCGGGAGGAAATGAGCAGTTCTTC. The chain is built from TRBV7-8 and TRBJ2-1, with TRBD2 identical over 15 bases. Trimming took 5 bases from V and 7 from J; bases not matched to a gene: 3. There are 15 residues in the CDR3. Germline lookup yields CDR1 SGHVS and CDR2 FQNEAQ.

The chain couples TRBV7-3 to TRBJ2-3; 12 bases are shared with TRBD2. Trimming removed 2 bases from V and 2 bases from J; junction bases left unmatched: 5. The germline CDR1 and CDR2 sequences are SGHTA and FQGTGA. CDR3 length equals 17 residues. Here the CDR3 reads CASSLLAGGPATDTQYF. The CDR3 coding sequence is TGTGCCAGCAGCTTACTAGCGGGAGGGCCAGCCACAGATACGCAGTATTTT.

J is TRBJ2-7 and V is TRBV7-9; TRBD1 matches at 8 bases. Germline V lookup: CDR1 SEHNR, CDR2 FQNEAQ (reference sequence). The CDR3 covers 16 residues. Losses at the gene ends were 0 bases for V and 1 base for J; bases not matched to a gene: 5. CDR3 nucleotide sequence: TGTGCCAGCAGCTTAGCCGGGACAGGTGCTTCCTACGAGCAGTACTTC. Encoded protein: CASSLAGTGASYEQYF.

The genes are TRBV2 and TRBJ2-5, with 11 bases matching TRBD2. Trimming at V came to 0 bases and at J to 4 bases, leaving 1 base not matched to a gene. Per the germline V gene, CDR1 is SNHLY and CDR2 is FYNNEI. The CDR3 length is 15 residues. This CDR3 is CASSEAGLAGETQYF. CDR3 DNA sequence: TGTGCCAGCAGTGAAGCTGGACTAGCGGGAGAGACCCAGTACTTC. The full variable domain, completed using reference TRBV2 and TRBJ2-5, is EPEVTQTPSHQVTQMGQEVILRCVPISNHLYFYWYRQILGQKVEFLVSFYNNEISEKSEIFDDQFSVERPDGSNFTLKIRSTKLEDSAMYFCASSEAGLAGETQYFGPGTRLLVL.

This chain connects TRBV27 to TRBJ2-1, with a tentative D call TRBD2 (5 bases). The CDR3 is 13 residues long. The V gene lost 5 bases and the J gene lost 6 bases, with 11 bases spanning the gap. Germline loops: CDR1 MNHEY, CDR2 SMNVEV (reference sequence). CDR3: CASSPGLLNEQFF. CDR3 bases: TGTGCCAGCAGTCCAGGACTCCTCAATGAGCAGTTCTTC.

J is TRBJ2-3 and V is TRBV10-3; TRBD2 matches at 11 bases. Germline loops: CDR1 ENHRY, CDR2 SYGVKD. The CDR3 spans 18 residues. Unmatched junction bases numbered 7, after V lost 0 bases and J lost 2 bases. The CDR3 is CAISESWLAGGHTDTQYF. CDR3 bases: TGTGCCATCAGTGAGTCGTGGCTAGCGGGAGGACACACAGATACGCAGTATTTT.

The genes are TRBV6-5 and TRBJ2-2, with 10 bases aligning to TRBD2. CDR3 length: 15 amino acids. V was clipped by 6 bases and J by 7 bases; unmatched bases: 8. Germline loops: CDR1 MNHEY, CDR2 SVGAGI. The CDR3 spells CASSQGTSVIGELFF. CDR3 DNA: TGTGCCAGCAGCCAGGGGACTAGCGTAATCGGGGAGCTGTTTTTT.

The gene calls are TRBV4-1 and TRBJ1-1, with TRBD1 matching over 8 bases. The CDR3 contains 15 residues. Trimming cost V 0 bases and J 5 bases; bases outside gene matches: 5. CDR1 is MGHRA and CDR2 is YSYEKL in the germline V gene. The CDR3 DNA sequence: TGCGCCAGCAGCCAAGACCACAGGGGGGCGACTGAAGCTTTCTTT. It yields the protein CASSQDHRGATEAFF.

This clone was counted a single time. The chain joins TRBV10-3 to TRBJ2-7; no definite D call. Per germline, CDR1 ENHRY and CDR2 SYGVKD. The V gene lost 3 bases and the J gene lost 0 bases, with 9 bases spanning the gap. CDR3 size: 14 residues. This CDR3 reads CAISDRRSSYEQYF. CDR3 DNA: TGTGCCATCAGTGACCGAAGGAGCTCCTACGAGCAGTACTTC.

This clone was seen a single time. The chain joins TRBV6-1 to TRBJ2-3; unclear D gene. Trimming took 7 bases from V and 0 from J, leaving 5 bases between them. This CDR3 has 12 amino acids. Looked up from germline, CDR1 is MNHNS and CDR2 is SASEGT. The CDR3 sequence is CASTLSTDTQYF. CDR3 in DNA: TGTGCCAGCACCTTAAGCACAGATACGCAGTATTTT.

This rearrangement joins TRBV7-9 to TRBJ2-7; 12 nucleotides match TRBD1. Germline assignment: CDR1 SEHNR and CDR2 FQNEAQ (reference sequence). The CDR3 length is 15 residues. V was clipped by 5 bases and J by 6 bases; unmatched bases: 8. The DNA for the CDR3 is TGTGCCAGCAGCAACCCGGGACAGGGGGCAGTCGAGCAGTACTTC. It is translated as CASSNPGQGAVEQYF.

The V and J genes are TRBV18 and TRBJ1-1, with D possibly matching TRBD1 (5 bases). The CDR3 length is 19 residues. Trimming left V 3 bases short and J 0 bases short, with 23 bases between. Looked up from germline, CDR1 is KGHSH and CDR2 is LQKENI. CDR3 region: CASSPRGKAQGTLNTEAFF. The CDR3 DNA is TGTGCCAGCTCACCTAGGGGAAAAGCTCAGGGAACCCTGAACACTGAAGCTTTCTTT.

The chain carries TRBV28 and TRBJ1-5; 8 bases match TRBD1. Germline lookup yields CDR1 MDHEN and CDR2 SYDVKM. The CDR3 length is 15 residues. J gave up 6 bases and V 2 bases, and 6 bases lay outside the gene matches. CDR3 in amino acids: CASSLPQGAGQPQHF. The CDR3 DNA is TGTGCCAGCAGTTTACCCCAGGGGGCAGGTCAGCCCCAGCATTTT.